This TCR beta chain is drawn from a study of beta chain features in type 1 diabetes. Study-wide points: In cDNA sequencing, cells with high TCR expression could be over-represented.

Details on this clone: The target antigen is unknown.

In germline, CDR1 is SQVTM, CDR2 ANQGSEA. The ends lost 6 bases at V and 5 bases at J; junction bases unmatched: 4. The CDR3 is 12 residues long. TCRB transcripts that were expressed got sequenced, as all of the isolated RNA had been reverse transcribed. The repertoire was sequenced with immunoSEQ multiplex PCR; TCRdb's copy has only in-frame clones and lacks some. The table has 60,000 to 75,000 clones, approximately 59% seen once; the top ten hold 2.2%. Material for sequencing was Tregs from blood. The TCR comes from a woman in her late teens or twenties in good health. This chain joins TRBV29-1 and TRBJ2-5; 9 bases are shared with TRBD2. The CDR3, as DNA: TGCAGCGTGGGCGGGGGGGACGAGACCCAGTACTTC. Translation: CSVGGGDETQYF. Complete variable domain (other parts from reference TRBV29-1 and TRBJ2-5): SAVISQKPSRDICQRGTSLTIQCQVDSQVTMMFWYRQQPGQSLTLIATANQGSEATYESGFVIDKFPISRPNLTFSTLTVSNMSPEDSSIYLCSVGGGDETQYFGPGTRLLVL.